This TCR beta chain was documented in a study of shared clonotypes between healthy human individuals. Study context: Three plates were used per donor for CD4 naive, three for CD4 memory, two for CD8 naive and one for CD8 memory. Study observations and caveats: Some naive CD4 clonotypes, 4% to 6%, turned up in common across a handful of donors. Investigators expected sequencing depth to affect clonotype sharing among donors.

The repertoire was sequenced with immunoSEQ multiplex PCR; TCRdb's copy has only in-frame clones and lacks some. The table includes around 550,000 clones, 90% to 96% detected once. The V gene lost 2 bases and the J gene lost 5 bases, with 9 bases spanning the gap. The CDR3 loop spans 13 amino acids. CDR1 and CDR2 from the germline V gene are KGHSH and LQKENI. As to this clone: The antigen is not known.

Input material: naive CD4+ T cells sorted from blood. Subset specified: CD45RA+ positively selected. This receptor was obtained from a woman between 25 and 40 years old in good health. This chain links TRBV18 with TRBJ1-1, with unresolved D. CDR3 residues: CASSPGEGTEAFF. CDR3 coding DNA: TGTGCCAGCTCACCAGGGGAAGGGACTGAAGCTTTCTTT.